Below are 27 T cell receptor beta chains sequenced from a single sample in a study of blood T cell repertoires in COVID-19 (TCRdb year 2020). Library method: the immunoSEQ multiplex PCR assay. Here the immuneACCESS table is served through TCRdb, limited to in-frame sequences with V and J called. Missing clones are a known gap in these copies; in checked studies unresolved V genes cover under half, and the rest lacks a known reason. For this sample the table gives approximately 180,000 clones, of which approximately 89% were detected only once. The ten largest clones take up under 3% of the sample. Sequencing was done on a sample of PBMCs or T cells enriched from blood (not recorded which). These receptors were taken from a woman in her thirties or forties with acute COVID-19.

V and J are TRBV27 and TRBJ2-1; 9 bases line up with TRBD2. Looked up from germline, CDR1 is MNHEY and CDR2 is SMNVEV (reference sequence). The CDR3 length is 17 residues. Losses at the gene ends were 0 bases for V and 3 bases for J; bases not matched to a gene: 6. In DNA form, the CDR3 reads TGTGCCAGCAGTTTATCACTAGCGGGCTCCCTCTACAATGAGCAGTTCTTC. Its translation is CASSLSLAGSLYNEQFF.

The CDR3 here is CATSRGQVNTEAFF. The CDR3, as DNA: TGTGCCACCAGCCGGGGACAGGTGAACACTGAAGCTTTCTTT. This sequence joins TRBV24-1 and TRBJ1-1; 8 nucleotides align to TRBD1. The CDR3 totals 14 residues. Germline lookup yields CDR1 KGHDR and CDR2 SFDVKD. V lost 7 bases, J lost 0 bases, and 3 bases stayed unmatched.

J is TRBJ1-3 and V is TRBV6-2 or TRBV6-3, with a weak D call TRBD1 (5 bases). CDR1 and CDR2 (germline): MNHEY, SVGEGT. There are 15 residues in the CDR3. V lost 5 bases, J lost 2 bases, and 13 bases lay in between. The CDR3 coding sequence is TGTGCCAGCAGTAGGGGTGCCCGCGCTGGAAACACCATATATTTT. It yields the protein CASSRGARAGNTIYF.

This chain uses TRBV2 with TRBJ2-7, with 10 bases aligning to TRBD2. Germline loops: CDR1 SNHLY, CDR2 FYNNEI. With 3 bases clipped from V and 5 bases from J, the junction kept 10 bases outside the gene matches. This CDR3 is built from 16 residues. CDR3 DNA sequence: TGTGCCAGCAGTGATTCTAGCGGGGGCCCCCTACACGAGCAGTACTTC. Amino acids: CASSDSSGGPLHEQYF.

The V gene is TRBV18, the J gene TRBJ1-1; 7 bases map to TRBD1. CDR1 is KGHSH and CDR2 is LQKENI in the germline V gene. The CDR3 extends over 14 amino acids. J was trimmed by 1 base and V by 6 bases; bases with no gene match: 5. Here the CDR3 reads CASSSGTANTEAFF. The DNA for the CDR3 is TGTGCCAGCTCCTCCGGGACAGCGAACACTGAAGCTTTCTTT. The whole variable domain, filled in from reference TRBV18 and TRBJ1-1, reads NAGVMQNPRHLVRRRGQEARLRCSPMKGHSHVYWYRQLPEEGLKFMVYLQKENIIDESGMPKERFSAEFPKEGPSILRIQQVVRGDSAAYFCASSSGTANTEAFFGQGTRLTVV.

V and J are TRBV7-8 and TRBJ1-1, with TRBD1 matching 8 bases. This CDR3 is built from 12 residues. Germline CDR1 and CDR2: SGHVS and FQNEAQ. V shed 4 bases, J shed 6 bases, and the junction held 1 base outside the gene matches. The CDR3 loop is CASSWTGSEAFF. CDR3 nucleotides: TGTGCCAGCAGCTGGACAGGGTCTGAAGCTTTCTTT.

The V gene is TRBV28, the J gene TRBJ2-7; D remains unclear. The germline V gene encodes CDR1 MDHEN and CDR2 SYDVKM. The CDR3 totals 13 residues. V shed 3 bases and J shed 2 bases, with 8 bases lying between them. Written as DNA, the CDR3 is TGTGCCAGCAGTTTGTACAGTGCCTACGAGCAGTACTTC. Translation: CASSLYSAYEQYF. The complete variable domain, with remaining parts taken from reference TRBV28 and TRBJ2-7, reads DVKVTQSSRYLVKRTGEKVFLECVQDMDHENMFWYRQDPGLGLRLIYFSYDVKMKEKGDIPEGYSVSREKKERFSLILESASTNQTSMYLCASSLYSAYEQYFGPGTRLTVT.

In its sample, this clone was seen once. The V gene is TRBV2, the J gene TRBJ2-7, with 8 bases lining up with TRBD1. This CDR3 has 12 residues. The V gene end was trimmed by 6 bases and the J gene end by 5 bases; junction bases not matched to a gene: 3. Per germline, CDR1 SNHLY and CDR2 FYNNEI. The CDR3 protein is CASRGQEHEQYF. CDR3 bases: TGTGCCAGCAGGGGACAGGAGCACGAGCAGTACTTC.

As regards this clone: In the same sample, other DNA sequences code for this CDR3. This chain links TRBV18 with TRBJ1-2, with a tentative D call TRBD1 (5 bases). Trimming stripped 0 bases from V and 0 bases from J, with 5 bases between. Germline loops: CDR1 KGHSH, CDR2 LQKENI. This CDR3 region has 14 residues. CDR3 DNA sequence: TGTGCCAGCTCACCACCAGGGGCTAACTATGGCTACACCTTC. Translation: CASSPPGANYGYTF.

The rearrangement joins TRBV7-9 to TRBJ1-2; 7 bases fit TRBD1. Trimming at V came to 5 bases and at J to 4 bases, leaving 7 bases not matched to a gene. Germline V gives CDR1 SEHNR, CDR2 FQNEAQ (reference sequence). This CDR3 spans 14 amino acids. CDR3 nucleotide sequence: TGTGCCAGCAGCCCCGGGACAGTCACCTATGGCTACACCTTC. It is translated as CASSPGTVTYGYTF.

This chain links TRBV30 with TRBJ2-7; 8 nucleotides align to TRBD2. CDR3 length: 13 amino acids. Trimming cost V 4 bases and J 2 bases; bases outside gene matches: 4. Germline V gives CDR1 GTSNPN, CDR2 SVGIG (reference sequence). CDR3 bases: TGTGCCTGGACTAGCGGGCGGACCTACGAGCAGTACTTC. Protein sequence: CAWTSGRTYEQYF.

The J gene is TRBJ1-3, the V gene TRBV6-5; D unresolved. The V end was cut by 2 bases, the J end by 7 bases, with 9 bases between. There are 13 residues in the CDR3. Germline CDR1 and CDR2: MNHEY and SVGAGI. The CDR3 region is CASSYDDKNTIYF. CDR3 DNA sequence: TGTGCCAGCAGTTACGACGACAAGAACACCATATATTTT.

The chain combines TRBV21-1 with TRBJ1-2. TRBV21-1 is a listed pseudogene. This CDR3 has 16 amino acids. CDR3 DNA: TGTGCCAGCAGCGGTCGGGGGGTAAAGGCTAACTATGGCTACACCTTC. Its protein product is CASSGRGVKANYGYTF.

Details on this clone: Because the CDR3's place on the DNA is in doubt, the DNA is left out and the CDR3 is given as listed by TCRdb. The chain joins TRBV2 to TRBJ1-5; TRBD1, as called in the table, went unchecked against the DNA. The CDR3 spans 17 amino acids, including both terminal residues. Germline V CDR1 and CDR2: SNHLY, FYNNEI. The CDR3 loop is CASSSSTGGAGNQPQHF.

The V gene is TRBV6-2 or TRBV6-3, the J gene TRBJ2-5, with 12 bases identical to TRBD2. The germline V gene encodes CDR1 MNHEY and CDR2 SVGEGT. V was clipped by 6 bases and J by 5 bases; unmatched bases: 13. The CDR3 runs 17 residues. For the CDR3, the DNA is TGTGCCAGCAGCCGACCGATGACTAGCGGGAGCCGGGAGACCCAGTACTTC. The encoded protein is CASSRPMTSGSRETQYF.

This clone was counted once. The V gene is TRBV6-2 or TRBV6-3, the J gene TRBJ2-3; 7 bases are shared with TRBD2. The junction had 9 bases not matched to a gene; V was cut back by 6 bases and J by 0 bases. Germline CDR1 reads MNHEY; CDR2 reads SVGEGT. This CDR3 contains 16 residues. CDR3 in DNA: TGTGCCAGCAGCCCTTTGGCTAGCGGCAGCACAGATACGCAGTATTTT. Encoded protein: CASSPLASGSTDTQYF.

The CDR3 nucleotides read TGTGCTAGTGGACCCCCTTGGCAGGGAGCCAAAAACATTCAGTACTTC. Translation gives CASGPPWQGAKNIQYF. This rearrangement joins TRBV12-5 to TRBJ2-4, with D possibly being TRBD1 (5 bases). The V end lost 6 bases, the J end lost 0 bases, and 15 bases lay between the germline ends. The germline CDR1 and CDR2 sequences are LGHNT and FRNRAP. The CDR3 is 16 residues long.

The V gene is TRBV7-2, the J gene TRBJ1-2; possible D gene TRBD1, 6 bases. V lost 4 bases to trimming and J lost 8 bases, with 17 bases between them. The germline CDR1 and CDR2 sequences are SGHTA and FQGNSA. The CDR3 is 14 amino acids. The CDR3 here is CASSSQTGPVGYTF. In DNA form, the CDR3 reads TGTGCCAGCAGCTCCCAGACAGGCCCAGTAGGCTACACCTTC.

This chain uses TRBV25-1 with TRBJ1-2; a possible D gene is TRBD1 (5 bases). V lost 4 bases and J lost 8, with 14 bases in between. This CDR3 spans 13 amino acids. The germline CDR1 and CDR2 sequences are MGHDK and SYGVNS. CDR3 nucleotide sequence: TGTGCCAGCAGTGGTGGGACTCCGGCAGGCTACACCTTC. Translated: CASSGGTPAGYTF.

The chain joins TRBV7-9 to TRBJ1-5; D call uncertain. CDR3 length: 13 amino acids. Germline loops: CDR1 SEHNR, CDR2 FQNEAQ (reference sequence). Trimming left V 1 base short and J 3 bases short, with 4 bases between. The CDR3 sequence is CASSLGVNQPQHF. CDR3 in DNA: TGTGCCAGCAGCTTAGGAGTCAATCAGCCCCAGCATTTT.

The table lists this clone with a count of one. Different DNA sequences within this sample yield the same CDR3. V usage is TRBV2 and J usage is TRBJ2-3; 13 bases are shared with TRBD2. The germline gives CDR1 SNHLY, CDR2 FYNNEI. This CDR3 is 14 amino acids long. Trimming removed 7 bases from V and 4 bases from J; junction bases left unmatched: 2. The CDR3 DNA reads TGTGCCAGCAAGGGACTAGCGGGGCCAGATACGCAGTATTTT. Its translation is CASKGLAGPDTQYF. Full variable domain (outside the CDR3, taken from reference TRBV2 and TRBJ2-3): EPEVTQTPSHQVTQMGQEVILRCVPISNHLYFYWYRQILGQKVEFLVSFYNNEISEKSEIFDDQFSVERPDGSNFTLKIRSTKLEDSAMYFCASKGLAGPDTQYFGPGTRLTVL.

V gene TRBV2 combines with J gene TRBJ1-1, with 9 positions matching TRBD1. Trimming took 6 bases from V and 0 from J; bases not matched to a gene: 8. Germline assignment: CDR1 SNHLY and CDR2 FYNNEI. CDR3 length: 16 amino acids. Written as DNA, the CDR3 is TGTGCCAGCAGCTCCGGGACAGGGACTATGAACACTGAAGCTTTCTTT. Translation: CASSSGTGTMNTEAFF.

The gene calls are TRBV30 and TRBJ2-2; a possible D gene is TRBD2 (5 bases). The CDR3 is 16 amino acids. Germline V gene data show CDR1 as GTSNPN and CDR2 as SVGIG (reference sequence). The V and J ends lost 0 bases and 0 bases respectively, with 11 bases between them. The CDR3 nucleotides are TGTGCCTGGAGTGTACCAAACGGGGCGAACACCGGGGAGCTGTTTTTT. Translating gives CAWSVPNGANTGELFF.

This chain links TRBV24-1 with TRBJ1-1, with a possible D match to TRBD1 (5 bases). This CDR3 has 16 residues. Germline loops: CDR1 KGHDR, CDR2 SFDVKD. V was clipped by 2 bases and J by 2 bases, with 14 bases between them. This CDR3 reads CATSDSRAGPNTEAFF. CDR3 DNA sequence: TGTGCCACCAGTGATTCCCGGGCAGGGCCCAACACTGAAGCTTTCTTT.

The chain combines TRBV2 with TRBJ2-1; 7 bases align to TRBD2. The CDR3 totals 15 residues. Looked up from germline, CDR1 is SNHLY and CDR2 is FYNNEI. The V gene end was trimmed by 6 bases and the J gene end by 2 bases; junction bases not matched to a gene: 7. CDR3 region: CASRATSSPYNEQFF. CDR3 DNA sequence: TGTGCCAGCAGGGCGACTAGCTCTCCCTACAATGAGCAGTTCTTC.

This chain uses TRBV10-3 with TRBJ1-1, with D uncertain. The ends were cut back, 7 bases at V and 0 bases at J, with 12 bases in the middle. Germline V CDR1 and CDR2: ENHRY, SYGVKD. The CDR3 has 14 amino acids. The CDR3 DNA reads as TGTGCCATCAAGTTAAGCCCAATGAACACTGAAGCTTTCTTT. Its translation is CAIKLSPMNTEAFF.

CDR3 in amino acids: CASSLALDYEQYF. The CDR3 DNA follows: TGTGCCAGCAGCTTAGCCCTAGACTACGAGCAGTACTTC. The chain employs TRBV7-6 and TRBJ2-7, with unresolved D. The CDR3 has 13 residues. Germline values: CDR1 SGHVS, CDR2 FNYEAQ. V lost 0 bases to trimming and J lost 3 bases, with 6 bases between them. Looking up the rest from reference TRBV7-6 and TRBJ2-7 gives the full variable domain: GAGVSQSPRYKVTKRGQDVALRCDPISGHVSLYWYRQALGQGPEFLTYFNYEAQQDKSGLPNDRFSAERPEGSISTLTIQRTEQRDSAMYRCASSLALDYEQYFGPGTRLTVT.